This TCR beta chain comes out of a study of beta chain features in type 1 diabetes. Looking at the study overall: Examined across all samples were roughly 110,000,000 sorted cells.

Sequenced material consisted of expressed TCRB transcripts (all of the isolated RNA was reverse transcribed). The protocol was immunoSEQ multiplex PCR, while the TCRdb copy is restricted to in-frame clones and leaves out a portion. The sample shows about 340,000 clones, about 13% of them seen only once. A remark on this clone: Its target is not known.

General study findings and limits: cDNA-based sequencing might over-represent cells highly expressing TCR. When Type 1 diabetes patients were examined, their TCRB CDR3s proved moderately but significantly shorter in all four CD4+ subsets. The VDJ junctions of type 1 diabetes patients carried fewer insertions and more deletions.

This CDR3 spans 14 amino acids. Germline CDR1 and CDR2: MNHEY and SVGAGI. V was pared by 6 bases and J by 6 bases, with 7 bases of the junction left unmatched. The receptor was isolated from a woman between 18 and 29 years old with type 1 diabetes. The genes are TRBV6-5 and TRBJ2-3; 9 positions match TRBD1. The sample taken for sequencing was naive CD4+ T cells from blood. The DNA of the CDR3 is TGTGCCAGCAGCATGGGGACAGGGCTGGATACGCAGTATTTT. It encodes CASSMGTGLDTQYF.